This T cell receptor beta chain was observed in a study of blood T cell repertoires in COVID-19. Turning to the study itself: Sources were T cells, B-cell-depleted T cells, or PBMCs; the material itself was cDNA or gDNA.

V lost 0 bases, J lost 10 bases, and 16 bases lay in between. Germline loops: CDR1 GTSNPN, CDR2 SVGIG (reference sequence). The length of the CDR3 is 14 residues. Sequencing was performed with immunoSEQ multiplex PCR; in TCRdb, only in-frame clones are kept and a portion is missing. The data contain about 400,000 clones, roughly 90% of them singletons. This TCR derives from a woman aged 40-49 years with acute COVID-19. Material: PBMCs or T cells enriched from blood (not recorded which). The chain combines TRBV30 with TRBJ1-5; D might be TRBD1 (5 bases). The CDR3: CAWSVRQIASPQHF. In DNA, the CDR3 is TGTGCCTGGAGTGTTAGACAGATTGCGTCCCCCCAGCATTTT.